Shown below are 28 T cell receptor beta chains from a single sample sequenced in a study of early T cells in non-severe SARS-CoV-2 infection. MiXCR was run by TCRdb on the 5' RACE reads, yielding one entry per CDR3 protein. The table shows 46,000 or so distinct CDR3 sequences, with around 4.1% occurring only once. The specimen sequenced was whole blood. All receptors derive from an adult who was a healthcare worker with PCR-confirmed SARS-CoV-2 infection or an uninfected control (not recorded which).

This clonotype was detected a few times. The V and J genes are TRBV29-1 and TRBJ1-3; D may be TRBD1 (6 bases). Deletions cut 3 bases from V and 2 bases from J, with 8 bases between. From germline, CDR1 is SQVTM and CDR2 ANQGSEA. CDR3 size: 13 residues. As DNA, the CDR3 is TGCAGCGTTGACGACAGGACTGGAAACACCATATATTTT. Residues: CSVDDRTGNTIYF.

There are many counts of this clonotype. This rearrangement joins TRBV12-3 or TRBV12-4 to TRBJ1-1; TRBD1 matches at 8 bases. This CDR3 region has 16 residues. V gave up 1 base and J gave up 5 bases; unmatched junction bases: 9. For the CDR3, the DNA is TGTGCCAGCAGTTTAGGGGACAGGCCGCCTTTGACTGAAGCTTTCTTT. It yields the protein CASSLGDRPPLTEAFF.

This clonotype was observed many times. The chain employs TRBV2 and TRBJ2-5, with no clear D. Germline CDR1 and CDR2: SNHLY and FYNNEI. CDR3 length equals 15 residues. The V end was cut by 4 bases, the J end by 7 bases, with 19 bases between. The CDR3 spells CASSVRDRFMGTQYF. The CDR3 nucleotides read TGTGCCAGCAGTGTACGAGACCGGTTTATGGGGACCCAGTACTTC. The complete variable domain, with remaining parts taken from reference TRBV2 and TRBJ2-5, reads EPEVTQTPSHQVTQMGQEVILRCVPISNHLYFYWYRQILGQKVEFLVSFYNNEISEKSEIFDDQFSVERPDGSNFTLKIRSTKLEDSAMYFCASSVRDRFMGTQYFGPGTRLLVL.

Many counts were recorded for this clonotype. The chain uses TRBV3-1 and TRBJ1-1, with 8 nucleotides matching TRBD1. V shed 2 bases and J 8 bases; nucleotides not matched to a gene: 7. The germline gives CDR1 LGHDT, CDR2 YNNKEL (reference sequence). The CDR3 extends over 14 amino acids. The CDR3 coding sequence is TGTGCCAGCAGCCAACGGACAGGGATCACAGAAGCTTTCTTT. The encoded protein is CASSQRTGITEAFF.

This clonotype was observed many times. The rearrangement uses TRBV5-1 and TRBJ2-2; 9 nucleotides match TRBD1. CDR1 SGHRS and CDR2 YFSETQ come from the germline V gene. There are 16 residues in the CDR3. V lost 0 bases to trimming and J lost 0 bases; unmatched junction nucleotides: 0. This CDR3 is CASSLGTGANTGELFF. DNA of the CDR3: TGCGCCAGCAGCTTGGGGACAGGGGCGAACACCGGGGAGCTGTTTTTT.

This clonotype was seen at least ten times. The rearrangement joins TRBV18 to TRBJ2-3; 7 bases fit TRBD2. J gave up 2 bases and V 0 bases, and 17 bases lay outside the gene matches. The CDR3 sequence is 20 residues long. In germline, CDR1 is KGHSH, CDR2 LQKENI. In DNA, the CDR3 is TGTGCCAGCTCACCACCTGTAGGAGCGGGGCCCGATATTAACACAGATACGCAGTATTTT. This encodes CASSPPVGAGPDINTDTQYF.

This clonotype was seen ten or more times. The gene calls are TRBV3-1 and TRBJ2-1, with 7 positions matching TRBD1. Trimming cost V 4 bases and J 15 bases; bases outside gene matches: 15. The CDR3 extends over 14 amino acids. Germline CDR1 LGHDT, CDR2 YNNKEL (reference sequence). The CDR3 sequence: CASSPTGYRDEGFF. Written as DNA, the CDR3 is TGTGCCAGCAGCCCGACAGGGTACCGGGATGAGGGGTTCTTC.

This clonotype was recorded many times. V and J are TRBV3-1 and TRBJ2-7; no reliable D call. The V gene lost 0 bases and the J gene lost 3 bases, with 12 bases spanning the gap. Germline values: CDR1 LGHDT, CDR2 YNNKEL (reference sequence). This CDR3 contains 15 residues. The CDR3 protein is CASSQDRFHNYEQYF. The CDR3 coding sequence is TGTGCCAGCAGCCAAGACAGGTTCCATAACTACGAGCAGTACTTC.

This clonotype was counted ten times or more. The chain has TRBV7-2 and TRBJ2-6, with 10 bases fitting TRBD2. The CDR3 has 21 amino acids. V lost 3 bases to trimming and J lost 4 bases; unmatched junction nucleotides: 18. Per germline, CDR1 SGHTA and CDR2 FQGNSA. For the CDR3, the DNA is TGTGCCAGCAGCTTGTCCAGCGGGAGGGCAGGCCGAAGAACAGGGGCCAACGTCCTGACTTTC. Translating gives CASSLSSGRAGRRTGANVLTF.

This clonotype was counted ten times or more. V gene TRBV20-1 combines with J gene TRBJ2-7; TRBD2 matches at 12 bases. This CDR3 spans 16 amino acids. Germline loops: CDR1 DFQATT, CDR2 SNEGSKA (reference sequence). V dropped 0 bases and J dropped 7; count of bases not matched to a gene: 10. CDR3 residues: CSARDRLAGGVEEQYF. As DNA, the CDR3 is TGCAGTGCTAGAGACCGTCTAGCGGGAGGGGTAGAGGAGCAGTACTTC.

This clonotype was detected ten times or more. This chain uses TRBV10-2 with TRBJ2-1; 10 bases are shared with TRBD2. J gave up 4 bases and V 4 bases, and 1 base lay outside the gene matches. The CDR3 extends over 14 amino acids. Germline values: CDR1 WSHSY, CDR2 SAAADI. CDR3 DNA: TGCGCCAGCAGTGTAGCGGGGGGTTACAATGAGCAGTTCTTC. Its translation: CASSVAGGYNEQFF.

Ten or more counts support this clonotype. DNA of the CDR3: TGCAGTGCTGCAGCGAGAACCGCATCCTACGAGCAGTACTTC. Translation: CSAAARTASYEQYF. This chain joins TRBV20-1 and TRBJ2-7; D unresolved. Germline CDR1 reads DFQATT; CDR2 reads SNEGSKA (reference sequence). This CDR3 spans 14 amino acids. V dropped 5 bases and J dropped 1 base, with 15 bases sitting between them.

This clonotype was observed a few times. V is TRBV6-5 and J is TRBJ2-2; maybe TRBD2 (6 bases). CDR3 size: 13 residues. Germline values: CDR1 MNHEY, CDR2 SVGAGI. V lost 6 bases to trimming and J lost 4 bases, with 9 bases between them. CDR3 sequence reads: CASSPAGTGELFF. The CDR3 region has the DNA TGTGCCAGCAGCCCAGCGGGCACCGGGGAGCTGTTTTTT.

This clonotype was detected ten times or more. The rearrangement joins TRBV5-1 to TRBJ1-1; D is ambiguous. The CDR3 runs to 14 residues. The germline V gene encodes CDR1 SGHRS and CDR2 YFSETQ. Trimming removed 0 bases at V and 0 bases at J, with 6 bases between. The CDR3 DNA is TGCGCCAGCAGCTTGGTTGAGTTGAACACTGAAGCTTTCTTT. It codes for CASSLVELNTEAFF.

This clonotype was counted many times. The V and J genes are TRBV3-1 and TRBJ1-2, with D possibly matching TRBD1 (5 bases). V was clipped by 4 bases and J by 9 bases, with 18 bases between them. Looked up from germline, CDR1 is LGHDT and CDR2 is YNNKEL (reference sequence). This CDR3 is built from 14 residues. The DNA for the CDR3 is TGTGCCAGCAGCCGAGAGGTAGGGGTAAGGAGCTACACCTTC. This gives the protein CASSREVGVRSYTF.

This clonotype has ten or more counts. The rearrangement uses TRBV15 and TRBJ2-4, with D perhaps matching TRBD1 (5 bases). Germline assignment: CDR1 LNHNV and CDR2 YYDKDF (reference sequence). There are 18 residues in the CDR3. The ends were cut back, 0 bases at V and 1 base at J, with 16 bases in the middle. The DNA for the CDR3 is TGTGCCACCAGCAGAGATGAATGGGCTAAGGGGGCCAAAAACATTCAGTACTTC. As protein: CATSRDEWAKGAKNIQYF.

There are many counts of this clonotype. The chain couples TRBV6-4 to TRBJ2-3; maybe TRBD2 (6 bases). The CDR3 length is 15 residues. CDR1 and CDR2 (germline): MRHNA, SNTAGT. V was trimmed by 7 bases and J by 0 bases, leaving 14 bases between them. The CDR3 protein is CASNGRAGSTDTQYF. In nucleotides, the CDR3 is TGTGCCAGCAACGGTAGGGCGGGGAGCACAGATACGCAGTATTTT.

In its sample, this clonotype was seen a few times. The chain has TRBV7-9 and TRBJ2-1; 9 nucleotides match TRBD2. Germline V gives CDR1 SEHNR, CDR2 FQNEAQ (reference sequence). The J segment lost 6 bases and the V segment lost 5 bases, leaving 8 bases of the junction unmatched. The CDR3 is 15 amino acids. The chain's CDR3 is CASSAGTSSPNEQFF. DNA of the CDR3: TGTGCCAGCAGCGCCGGGACTAGCTCCCCCAATGAGCAGTTCTTC.

This clonotype was recorded a few times. The rearrangement uses TRBV6-1 and TRBJ2-1; D remains ambiguous. Germline V gives CDR1 MNHNS, CDR2 SASEGT. The CDR3 spans 14 residues. V was cut by 6 bases and J by 4 bases, with 13 bases left in between. The CDR3 bases are TGTGCCAGCAGCGCCGACTTGGGGTACAATGAGCAGTTCTTC. This translates into CASSADLGYNEQFF.

The chain combines TRBV6-5 with TRBJ2-7; tentative D call: TRBD2 (5 bases). Trimming left V 6 bases short and J 7 bases short, with 22 bases between. The CDR3 is 15 residues long. The germline V gene has CDR1 MNHEY and CDR2 SVGAGI. This chain's CDR3 is CASRLERSRLGEQYF. The CDR3 DNA reads as TGTGCCAGCAGGCTGGAGCGGAGCCGCTTAGGAGAGCAGTACTTC.

This clonotype was seen only a few times. This chain connects TRBV12-3 or TRBV12-4 to TRBJ2-1; D gene unclear. The CDR3 has 12 amino acids. V shed 3 bases and J shed 9 bases, with 9 bases lying between them. The CDR3 here is CASSFPIREQFF. Here the CDR3 DNA reads TGTGCCAGCAGTTTCCCCATCCGTGAGCAGTTCTTC.

This clonotype was counted at least ten times. The gene calls are TRBV2 and TRBJ1-2; 7 nucleotides align to TRBD1. Germline assignment: CDR1 SNHLY and CDR2 FYNNEI. V dropped 6 bases and J dropped 1; count of bases not matched to a gene: 8. The CDR3 spans 15 residues. Here the CDR3 DNA reads TGTGCCAGCAGGCCCCCGGGACAGCATAACTATGGCTACACCTTC. This sequence encodes CASRPPGQHNYGYTF.

CDR3: CASRQDSSSYEQYF. The CDR3 DNA reads TGTGCCAGCAGACAGGACTCTAGCTCCTACGAGCAGTACTTC. The rearrangement joins TRBV2 to TRBJ2-7; TRBD1 or TRBD2 may be the D gene (5 bases each). CDR3 length: 14 residues. Germline loops: CDR1 SNHLY, CDR2 FYNNEI. The V and J ends lost 6 bases and 0 bases respectively, with 12 bases between them.

This clonotype has ten or more counts. This chain joins TRBV18 and TRBJ1-1; 7 bases are shared with TRBD1. The CDR3 extends over 15 amino acids. In germline, CDR1 is KGHSH, CDR2 LQKENI. V was pared by 2 bases and J by 3 bases, with 6 bases of the junction left unmatched. CDR3 nucleotide sequence: TGTGCCAGCTCACCAAAAGGGGGCGGGTACACTGAAGCTTTCTTT. Encoded protein: CASSPKGGGYTEAFF.

This clonotype was counted ten times or more. The chain combines TRBV6-5 with TRBJ1-1; D is possibly TRBD1 (5 bases). This CDR3 is 14 amino acids long. V lost 8 bases to trimming and J lost 4 bases, with 17 bases between them. Germline V gene data show CDR1 as MNHEY and CDR2 as SVGAGI. The CDR3 region is CASHATGPVTEAFF. The CDR3, as DNA: TGTGCCAGCCACGCAACGGGGCCGGTCACTGAAGCTTTCTTT.

This clonotype appeared many times. The J gene is TRBJ1-1, the V gene TRBV2, with a possible D match to TRBD1 (6 bases). Germline CDR1 is SNHLY and CDR2 is FYNNEI. The CDR3 has 14 amino acids. V lost 3 bases to trimming and J lost 5 bases, with 13 bases between them. For the CDR3, the DNA is TGTGCCAGCAGTGATCCCAACAGGGCGACTGAAGCTTTCTTT. Protein: CASSDPNRATEAFF. Supplemented by reference TRBV2 and TRBJ1-1, the full variable domain reads EPEVTQTPSHQVTQMGQEVILRCVPISNHLYFYWYRQILGQKVEFLVSFYNNEISEKSEIFDDQFSVERPDGSNFTLKIRSTKLEDSAMYFCASSDPNRATEAFFGQGTRLTVV.

This clonotype was counted between two and nine times. This chain uses TRBV29-1 with TRBJ2-7; 10 nucleotides align to TRBD1. CDR1 and CDR2 (germline): SQVTM, ANQGSEA. The length of the CDR3 is 15 residues. With 0 bases clipped from V and 4 bases from J, the junction kept 6 bases outside the gene matches. CDR3 DNA: TGCAGCGTTGAAGATAGGACAGGGGGATTTTACGAGCAGTACTTC. It specifies CSVEDRTGGFYEQYF.

The genes are TRBV3-1 and TRBJ1-1, with D tentatively TRBD1 (5 bases). This CDR3 is built from 15 residues. V lost 4 bases, J lost 1 base, and 13 bases lay in between. CDR1 is LGHDT, CDR2 YNNKEL, per germline (reference sequence). The CDR3 reads CASSPYGAANTEAFF. The CDR3 DNA sequence: TGTGCCAGCAGCCCATACGGGGCGGCGAACACTGAAGCTTTCTTT.